Each of the 5 T cell receptor beta chains below was sequenced from the same sample in a study of identical twins. TCRdb reprocessed the 5' RACE reads with MiXCR, giving one entry per CDR3 protein. The repertoire has a few hundred thousand distinct CDR3 sequences, roughly 9.9% of them found once; the top ten carry 3%. The sample also formed part of further work on yellow fever vaccine responses in identical twins.

The sequencing sample was made of PBMCs. Source of these receptors: a woman in her late teens or twenties in good health.

This clonotype came up a few times. J is TRBJ1-4 and V is TRBV7-9; D uncertain. Germline loops: CDR1 SEHNR, CDR2 FQNEAQ (reference sequence). Trimming shortened V by 5 bases and J by 8 bases, and 21 bases separated the two germline ends. The CDR3 consists of 16 residues. The CDR3 DNA follows: TGTGCCAGCAGCCCCCCTTCCGAGGGAGTTTGGGAAAAACTGTTTTTT. Its translation: CASSPPSEGVWEKLFF.

This chain connects TRBV6-2 or TRBV6-3 to TRBJ1-5; possibly TRBD1 for D (6 bases). The CDR3 loop spans 15 amino acids. With 2 bases removed from V and 7 bases from J, the gap between germline ends came to 15 bases. Germline V gives CDR1 MNHEY, CDR2 SVGEGT. CDR3 in amino acids: CASSYLNPDSQPQHF. The CDR3 nucleotides are TGTGCCAGCAGTTACCTCAACCCGGACAGCCAGCCCCAGCATTTT.

As DNA, the CDR3 is TGTGCCAGCAGTTACTCGGGGGGCGCGCTGGACGAGCAGTACTTC. It yields the protein CASSYSGGALDEQYF. The chain joins TRBV6-5 to TRBJ2-7; D may be TRBD1 or TRBD2 (6 bases each). V lost 0 bases and J lost 5, with 14 bases in between. Germline V gene lookup returns CDR1 MNHEY and CDR2 SVGAGI. The CDR3 runs to 15 residues.

V and J are TRBV2 and TRBJ2-1; 9 nucleotides align to TRBD2. V trimming: 4 bases; J trimming: 8 bases; junction bases outside the gene matches: 6. In germline, CDR1 is SNHLY, CDR2 FYNNEI. The CDR3 has 14 residues. CDR3 sequence reads: CASSGRSGRYEQFF. DNA of the CDR3: TGTGCCAGCAGTGGGCGTAGCGGGAGATATGAGCAGTTCTTC.

This clonotype came up many times. CDR3 amino acids: CASSLKGTTTDTQYF. CDR3 DNA sequence: TGTGCCAGCAGCTTAAAAGGGACCACCACAGATACGCAGTATTTT. V is TRBV7-2 and J is TRBJ2-3, with D perhaps assigned TRBD1 or TRBD2 (5 bases each). The germline V gene encodes CDR1 SGHTA and CDR2 FQGNSA. V was shortened by 2 bases and J by 2 bases, with 11 bases between the two germline ends. The CDR3 has 15 amino acids.